This T cell receptor beta chain is drawn from a study of blood T cell repertoires in COVID-19. Study information: COVID-19 samples collected from the United States, Italy and Spain covered acute and convalescent phases. Nucleic acid was either cDNA or gDNA, and it came from T cells, B-cell-depleted T cells, or PBMCs.

In the authors' workflow: Reference gene primers were amplified, and this amplification served to estimate nucleated cell counts. TCRdb's table, derived via immunoSEQ multiplex PCR, lists solely in-frame clones and lacks some. V and J calls and clone size come straight from that table; D and trimming were deduced from the DNA. In the table there are 80,000 to 95,000 clones, more than 75% of which are singletons. This TCR derives from a woman older than 75 with active or convalescent COVID-19. Source material: peripheral blood.

The CDR3 DNA is TGCGCCAGCAGTGAGAGAGCGGGGTGGGATACGCAGTATTTT. As protein: CASSERAGWDTQYF. The V call is TRBV10-2, the J call TRBJ2-3; 7 bases map to TRBD2. Germline CDR1 reads WSHSY; CDR2 reads SAAADI. This CDR3 comprises 14 residues. Unmatched junction bases numbered 5, after V lost 2 bases and J lost 6 bases.